These T cell receptor beta chains were read from a single sample in a study of PD-L1 blockade in urothelial cancer. Repertoires were generated with immunoSEQ multiplex PCR, while TCRdb's copy carries only in-frame clones and drops some. The sample has about 53,000 clones; roughly 89% are singletons. The specimen was PBMCs, collected around atezolizumab (anti-PD-L1) treatment. These TCRs come from an older woman with urothelial cancer. Each CDR3 is given with its conserved first and last residue. The order of the fields is J gene, clone size, V gene, D gene, CDR3 protein, CDR3 DNA. The D gene is left open where the match is weak. Expanded clones get a size class; other rows say once, few or many, or leave the size out.

j_gene: TRBJ2-2
abundance: NA
v_gene: TRBV5-1
d_gene: NA
CDR3aa: CASATGNTGELFF
CDR3nt: TGCGCCAGTGCGACGGGAAACACCGGGGAGCTGTTTTTT

j_gene: TRBJ1-4
abundance: once
v_gene: TRBV2
d_gene: TRBD1
CDR3aa: CASSGTGATNEKLFF
CDR3nt: TGTGCCAGCAGTGGGACAGGCGCAACTAATGAAAAACTGTTTTTT

j_gene: TRBJ2-3
abundance: medium-sized
v_gene: TRBV11-2
d_gene: TRBD2
CDR3aa: CASSSNSGASTDTQYF
CDR3nt: TGTGCCAGCAGCTCCAATAGCGGGGCTAGCACAGATACGCAGTATTTT

j_gene: TRBJ2-3
abundance: few
v_gene: TRBV5-1
d_gene: TRBD1
CDR3aa: CASSYRTGPNTDTQYF
CDR3nt: TGCGCCAGCAGCTATCGGACAGGCCCTAACACAGATACGCAGTATTTT

j_gene: TRBJ2-1
abundance: NA
v_gene: TRBV19
d_gene: TRBD2
CDR3aa: CASSIGGSGGSEQFF
CDR3nt: TGTGCCAGTAGTATAGGGGGTAGCGGGGGGAGTGAGCAGTTCTTC

j_gene: TRBJ1-1
abundance: NA
v_gene: TRBV6-1
d_gene: NA
CDR3aa: CASRVDGGRGGAFF
CDR3nt: TGTGCCAGCAGGGTAGATGGAGGGCGAGGTGGAGCTTTCTTT

j_gene: TRBJ1-5
abundance: once
v_gene: TRBV7-8
d_gene: NA
CDR3aa: CASSPYLQGQDQPQHF
CDR3nt: TGTGCCAGCAGCCCGTACCTCCAGGGGCAGGATCAGCCCCAGCATTTT

j_gene: TRBJ2-2
abundance: NA
v_gene: TRBV9
d_gene: NA
CDR3aa: CASSFRGGTGELFF
CDR3nt: TGTGCCAGCAGCTTCAGGGGTGGCACCGGGGAGCTGTTTTTT

j_gene: TRBJ2-1
abundance: NA
v_gene: TRBV11-3
d_gene: NA
CDR3aa: CASSYGGRPYNEQFF
CDR3nt: TGTGCCAGCAGCTACGGGGGAAGGCCTTACAATGAGCAGTTCTTC

j_gene: TRBJ2-3
abundance: NA
v_gene: TRBV11-2
d_gene: NA
CDR3aa: CASIPGVYTDTQYF
CDR3nt: TGTGCCAGCATCCCCGGGGTATACACAGATACGCAGTATTTT

j_gene: TRBJ2-1
abundance: NA
v_gene: TRBV23-1
d_gene: NA
CDR3aa: CASSLGPRYNEQFF
CDR3nt: TGCGCCAGCAGTCTAGGCCCTAGGTACAATGAGCAGTTCTTC